This T cell receptor beta chain was identified in a study of graft-versus-host responses after intestinal transplantation. Overall study: Each recipient received anti-thymocyte globulin induction, then tacrolimus and steroids for approximately three years.

Per germline, CDR1 SNHLY and CDR2 FYNNEI. Trimming at V came to 6 bases and at J to 5 bases, leaving 12 bases not matched to a gene. The CDR3 spans 16 residues. Profiling relied on immunoSEQ multiplex PCR, and the TCRdb table lists in-frame clones only, not all of them. The profile shows 85,000 to 100,000 clones, under 90% of them singletons. The study, taken as a whole, reports: Allografts of one patient group, those with graft-donor T cell macrochimerism, had high graft-versus-host to host-versus-graft clonal ratios. GvH clone levels peaked in circulation, and this peak was associated with early post-transplant HvG declines.

Note on this clone: What it recognizes is unknown.

Specimen: unstimulated CD4+ T cells sorted from spleen or lymph node cells, collected before intestinal transplant. The source of this sequence is a human donor who received an intestinal transplant. V and J are TRBV2 and TRBJ2-5; 10 bases align to TRBD2. The CDR3 is CASRPSGGVFGETQYF. CDR3 DNA: TGTGCCAGCAGACCCAGCGGGGGGGTTTTTGGCGAGACCCAGTACTTC.